This TCR beta chain was sequenced during a study of tumor and adjacent non-tumor tissue in lung cancer. About the research overall: Patients were aged 31 to 76, roughly nine men and about five women, stage I to III. Some 3.9 million productive TCRbeta reads were obtained per sample on average. Points from the study as a whole: TCR diversity was significantly greater in tumor than normal lung tissue.

The library came from three nested PCR rounds adapted from ARM-PCR protocols. TCRdb passed the multiplex PCR reads through MiXCR, listing each CDR3 protein once. The sample gives about 120,000 distinct CDR3 sequences, about 87% of which show up once; approximately 24% is in the top ten. As to this clonotype: Its matching antigen is unknown.

The germline V gene has CDR1 SGHRS and CDR2 YFSETQ. V dropped 1 base and J dropped 5 bases, with 18 bases sitting between them. There are 16 residues in the CDR3. This sample's RNA came from whole unsorted tissue. Newly diagnosed lung cancer patients had thoracic surgery in China, August–late 2014, without prior chemotherapy. The chain uses TRBV5-1 and TRBJ1-2; no definite D call. Sequenced input: lung tumor tissue. This TCR derives from an older man with non-small cell lung cancer. In DNA, the CDR3 is TGCGCCAGCAGCTTGACCCCCCTGACATATAATTATGGCTACACCTTC. Its translation is CASSLTPLTYNYGYTF.